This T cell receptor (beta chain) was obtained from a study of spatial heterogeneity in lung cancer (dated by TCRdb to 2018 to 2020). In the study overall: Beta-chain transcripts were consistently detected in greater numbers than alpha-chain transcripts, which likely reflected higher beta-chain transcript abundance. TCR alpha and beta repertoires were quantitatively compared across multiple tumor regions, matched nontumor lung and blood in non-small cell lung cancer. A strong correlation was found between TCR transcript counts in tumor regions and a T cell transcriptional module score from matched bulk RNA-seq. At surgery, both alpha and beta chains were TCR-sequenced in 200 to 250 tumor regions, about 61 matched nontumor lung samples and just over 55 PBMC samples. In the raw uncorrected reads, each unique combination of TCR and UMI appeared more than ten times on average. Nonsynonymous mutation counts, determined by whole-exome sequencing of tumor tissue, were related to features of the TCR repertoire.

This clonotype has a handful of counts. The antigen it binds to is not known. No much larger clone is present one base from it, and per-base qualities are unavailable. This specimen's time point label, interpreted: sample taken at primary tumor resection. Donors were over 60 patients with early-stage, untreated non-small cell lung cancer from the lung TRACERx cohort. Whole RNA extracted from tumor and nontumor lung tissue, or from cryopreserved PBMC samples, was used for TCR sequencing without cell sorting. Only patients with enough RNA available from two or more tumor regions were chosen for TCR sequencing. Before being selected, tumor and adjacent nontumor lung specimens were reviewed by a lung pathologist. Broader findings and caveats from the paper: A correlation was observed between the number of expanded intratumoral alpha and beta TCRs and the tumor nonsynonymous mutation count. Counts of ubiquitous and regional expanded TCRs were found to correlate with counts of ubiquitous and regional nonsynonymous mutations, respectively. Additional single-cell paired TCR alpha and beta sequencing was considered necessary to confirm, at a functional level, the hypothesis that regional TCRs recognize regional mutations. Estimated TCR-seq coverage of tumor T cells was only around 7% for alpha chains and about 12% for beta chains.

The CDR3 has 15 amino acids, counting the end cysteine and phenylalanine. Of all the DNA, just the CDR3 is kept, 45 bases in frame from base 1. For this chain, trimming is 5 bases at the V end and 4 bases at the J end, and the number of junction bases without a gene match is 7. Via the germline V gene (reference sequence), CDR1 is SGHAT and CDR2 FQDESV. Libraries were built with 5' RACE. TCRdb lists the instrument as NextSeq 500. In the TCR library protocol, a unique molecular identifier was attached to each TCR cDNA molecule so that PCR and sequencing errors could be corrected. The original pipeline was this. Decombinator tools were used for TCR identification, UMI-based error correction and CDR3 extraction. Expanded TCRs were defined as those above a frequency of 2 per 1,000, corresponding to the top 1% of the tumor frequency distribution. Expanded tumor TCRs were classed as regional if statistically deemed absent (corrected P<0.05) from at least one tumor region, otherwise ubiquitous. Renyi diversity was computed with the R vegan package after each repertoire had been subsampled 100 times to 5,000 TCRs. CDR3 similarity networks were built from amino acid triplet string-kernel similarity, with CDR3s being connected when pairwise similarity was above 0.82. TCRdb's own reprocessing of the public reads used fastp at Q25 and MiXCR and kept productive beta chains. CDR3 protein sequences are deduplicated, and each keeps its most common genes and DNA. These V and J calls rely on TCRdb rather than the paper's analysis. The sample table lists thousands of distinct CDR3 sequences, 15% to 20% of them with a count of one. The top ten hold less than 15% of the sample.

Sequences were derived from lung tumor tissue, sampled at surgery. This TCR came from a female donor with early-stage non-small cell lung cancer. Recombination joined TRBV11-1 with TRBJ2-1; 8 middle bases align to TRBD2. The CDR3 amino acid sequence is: CASSPLAGGYNEQFF. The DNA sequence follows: TGTGCCAGCAGCCCACTGGCGGGGGGATACAATGAGCAGTTCTTC.